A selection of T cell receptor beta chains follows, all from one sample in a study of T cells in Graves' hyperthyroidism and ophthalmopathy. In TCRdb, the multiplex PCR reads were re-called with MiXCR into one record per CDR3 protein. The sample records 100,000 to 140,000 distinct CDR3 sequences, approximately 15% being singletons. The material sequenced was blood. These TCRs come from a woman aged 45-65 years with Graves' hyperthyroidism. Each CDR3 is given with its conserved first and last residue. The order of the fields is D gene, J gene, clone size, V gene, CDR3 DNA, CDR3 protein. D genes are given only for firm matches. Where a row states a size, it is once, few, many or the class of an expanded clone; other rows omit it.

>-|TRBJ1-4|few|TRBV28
TGTGCCAGCAGACCTACTAATGAAAAACTGTCTTTT
CASRPTNEKLSF
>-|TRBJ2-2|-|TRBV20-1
TGCAGTGCTAGGTCGGGCAGGGCCACGAACACCGGGGAGCTGTTTTTT
CSARSGRATNTGELFF
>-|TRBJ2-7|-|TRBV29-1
TGCAGCGTTGAAGATCCTGGACAAGCAGACTACGAGCAGTACTTC
CSVEDPGQADYEQYF
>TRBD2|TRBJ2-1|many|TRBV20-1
TGCAGTGCCCCTTGGCGGGGAGGGAGCAATGAGCAGTTCTTC
CSAPWRGGSNEQFF
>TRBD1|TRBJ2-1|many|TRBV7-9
TGTGCCAGCAGCCCCCCGGGGACAGAGTACAATGAGCAGTTCTTC
CASSPPGTEYNEQFF
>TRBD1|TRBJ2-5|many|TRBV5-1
TGCGCCAGCAGCTTAGGCCGGGACAGATCGTACCAAGAGACCCAGTACTTC
CASSLGRDRSYQETQYF
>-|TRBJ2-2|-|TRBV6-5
TGTGCCAGCAGTTTAGTTGGTTCGCACACCGGGGAGCTGTTTTTT
CASSLVGSHTGELFF
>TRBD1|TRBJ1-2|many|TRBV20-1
TGCAGTGCTAGGCCCGGGACAGTCGATGAAGTGTATGGCTACACCTTC
CSARPGTVDEVYGYTF
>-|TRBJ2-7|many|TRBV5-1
TGCGCCAGCAGCCTGGACGGGCCGAGCGAGCAGTACTTC
CASSLDGPSEQYF
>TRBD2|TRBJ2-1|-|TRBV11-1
TGTGCCAGCAGCTTAGCGTCGGCTAGCGGGAGGGGATACAATGAGCAGTTCTTC
CASSLASASGRGYNEQFF
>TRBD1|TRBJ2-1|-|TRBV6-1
TGTGCCAGCAGTCCCGGGACAGGGACATTCTTC
CASSPGTGTFF
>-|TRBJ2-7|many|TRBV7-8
TGTGCCAGCAGCTTAGACAGGGCCTACGAGCAGTACTTC
CASSLDRAYEQYF
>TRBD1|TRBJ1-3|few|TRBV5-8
TGTGCCAGCAGCTTGGTTGGGACAGGCCACTCTGGAAACACCATATATTTT
CASSLVGTGHSGNTIYF
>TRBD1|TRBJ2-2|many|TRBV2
TGTGCCAGCAGGCCGGGACAGGGGCTTGTCGGGGAGCTGTTTTTT
CASRPGQGLVGELFF
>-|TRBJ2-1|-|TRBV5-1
TGCGCCAGCAGCGGGGTGCGGGACTCCTACAATGAGCAGTTCTTC
CASSGVRDSYNEQFF
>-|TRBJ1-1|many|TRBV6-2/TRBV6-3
TGTGCCAGCAGTTTCGGGACGGTGAACACTGAAGCTTTCTTT
CASSFGTVNTEAFF
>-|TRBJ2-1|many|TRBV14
TGTGCCAGCAGCCAAGAATTGGGGGTACTCTACAATGAGCAGTTCTTC
CASSQELGVLYNEQFF
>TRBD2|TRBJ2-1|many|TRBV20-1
TGCAGTGCTACATTAGCGGGACTGTTTGTGAATGAGCAGTTCTTC
CSATLAGLFVNEQFF
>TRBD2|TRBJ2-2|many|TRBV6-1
TGTGCCAGCACCTCCGGGACTAGCGGCACCGGGGAGCTGTTTTTT
CASTSGTSGTGELFF
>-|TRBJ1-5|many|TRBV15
TGTGCCACCAGCAGGAGAGGGGAGAATCAGCCCCAGCATTTT
CATSRRGENQPQHF
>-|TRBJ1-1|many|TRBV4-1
TGCGCCAGCAGCCAAGATTGGGGCTCTGAAGCTTTCTTT
CASSQDWGSEAFF
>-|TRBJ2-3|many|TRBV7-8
TGTGCCAGCAGCTGGAACTCGAAAGATGCGGGTACCACAGATACGCAGTATTTT
CASSWNSKDAGTTDTQYF
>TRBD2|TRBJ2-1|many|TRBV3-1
TGTGCCAGCAGCACCCTAGCGGGAGTTGCCCCCCCTGAGCAGTTCTTC
CASSTLAGVAPPEQFF
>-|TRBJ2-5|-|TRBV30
TGTGCCACCCGACTATTCTACTTGGGTCAAGAGACCCAGTACTTC
CATRLFYLGQETQYF
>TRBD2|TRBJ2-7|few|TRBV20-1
TGCAGTGCCCCCGGGACCGGGACTAGCGGGAACGACGAGCAGTACTTC
CSAPGTGTSGNDEQYF
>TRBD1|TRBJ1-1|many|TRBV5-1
TGCGCCAGCAGCTTGTATTCGGGACAGGTGGCTTTCTTT
CASSLYSGQVAFF
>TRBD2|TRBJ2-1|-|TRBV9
TGTGCCAGCAGCGTAAGAGGGACTAGCGGGATAGGCGATGAGCAGTTCTTC
CASSVRGTSGIGDEQFF
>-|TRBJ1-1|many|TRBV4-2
TGTGCCAGCAGCCCTCAGCCGGGCGCGGAGTATGGTGACACTGAAGCTTTCTTT
CASSPQPGAEYGDTEAFF
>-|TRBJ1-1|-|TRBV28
TGTGCCAGCACTCAGGGCGGGTCTGAAGCTTTCTTT
CASTQGGSEAFF
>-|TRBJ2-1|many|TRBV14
TGTGCCAGCAGCCCCCTAGGGCAGGTCGGCGAGCAGTTCTTC
CASSPLGQVGEQFF
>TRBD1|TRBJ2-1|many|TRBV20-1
TGCAGTGCTGGTCGGACAGGGAGCTCCTACAATGAGCAGTTCTTC
CSAGRTGSSYNEQFF
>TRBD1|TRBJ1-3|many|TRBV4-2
TGTGCCAGCAGCCAACAGACAGGGGGAGGGAACACCATATATTTT
CASSQQTGGGNTIYF
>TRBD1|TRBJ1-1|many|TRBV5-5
TGTGCCAGCAGCTATCCCCCAGGGGGCACTGAAGCTTTCTTT
CASSYPPGGTEAFF
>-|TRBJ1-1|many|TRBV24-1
TGTGCCACCAGTGGGGGAAGGAACACTGAAGCTTTCTTT
CATSGGRNTEAFF
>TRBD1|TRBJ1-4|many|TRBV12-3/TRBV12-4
TGTGCCAGCAGCTACAGGGGGGCAGGAGAAAAACTGTTTTTT
CASSYRGAGEKLFF
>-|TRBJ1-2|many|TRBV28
TGTGCCAGCAGTTATGGATTTGGCTATGGCTACACCTTC
CASSYGFGYGYTF
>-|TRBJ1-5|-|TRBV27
TGTGCCAGCAGTTTATCGTCCGCTTTAGGACGTCAGCCCCAGCATTTT
CASSLSSALGRQPQHF
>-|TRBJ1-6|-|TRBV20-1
TGCAGTGCTAGAGAAACAGGGTATAATTCACCCCTCCACTTT
CSARETGYNSPLHF
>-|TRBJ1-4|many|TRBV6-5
TGTGCCAGCAGTTACTCGACGTTCGGGGGAAAACTGTTTTTT
CASSYSTFGGKLFF
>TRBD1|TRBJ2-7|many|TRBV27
TGTGCCAGCAGTTCCAGGGGACAGGGCTTATACGAGCAGTACTTC
CASSSRGQGLYEQYF
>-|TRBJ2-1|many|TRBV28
TGTGCCAGCAGTCCAATGACAGAATTCAATGAGCAGTTCTTC
CASSPMTEFNEQFF
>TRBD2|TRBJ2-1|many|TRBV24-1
TGTGCCACCAGTGACCCGACTAGCGGGAGGAATGAGCAGTTCTTC
CATSDPTSGRNEQFF
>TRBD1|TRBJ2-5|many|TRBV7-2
TGTGCCAGCAGCCCGGGGACAGGGGTGACCCAGTACTTC
CASSPGTGVTQYF
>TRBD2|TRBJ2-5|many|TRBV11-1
TGTGCCAGCAGCTTTGGGACTAGCGGGAAGGGGGAGACCCAGTACTTC
CASSFGTSGKGETQYF
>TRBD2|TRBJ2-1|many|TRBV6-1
TGTGCCAGCAGTGACCAACTAGCGCGAGAGTTCTTC
CASSDQLAREFF